Below, 23 T cell receptor beta chains from the same sample are listed, as sequenced in a study of blood T cell repertoires in COVID-19. Sequenced by immunoSEQ multiplex PCR; TCRdb stores in-frame clones only, minus some. The sample has tens of thousands of clones, about 88% seen once; the top ten hold nearly 5%. The sequenced material came from peripheral blood. These receptors all stem from a human donor in a cohort sampled during active COVID-19.

V usage is TRBV28 and J usage is TRBJ2-3; D possibly corresponds to TRBD2 (6 bases). Per germline, CDR1 MDHEN and CDR2 SYDVKM. The CDR3 runs 14 residues. The V end was cut by 8 bases, the J end by 0 bases, with 12 bases between. In DNA form, the CDR3 reads TGTGCCAGCCTACGGAGGGACAGCACAGATACGCAGTATTTT. The encoded protein is CASLRRDSTDTQYF.

The gene calls are TRBV29-1 and TRBJ2-7; 9 bases match TRBD2. The CDR3 covers 12 residues. Germline V gives CDR1 SQVTM, CDR2 ANQGSEA. J was trimmed by 2 bases and V by 5 bases; bases with no gene match: 1. The CDR3 coding sequence is TGCAGCGTTAAGCGGGAGGCCTACGAGCAGTACTTC. Translating gives CSVKREAYEQYF.

This chain connects TRBV6-5 to TRBJ2-7; D might be TRBD1 (5 bases). V dropped 0 bases and J dropped 4 bases, with 16 bases sitting between them. The CDR3 is made up of 16 amino acids. Germline lookup yields CDR1 MNHEY and CDR2 SVGAGI. The CDR3 coding sequence is TGTGCCAGCAGTTACTCTAGTAGGGGCGCGAAATACGAGCAGTACTTC. Translated: CASSYSSRGAKYEQYF.

The chain is built from TRBV11-2 and TRBJ2-1; 9 positions agree with TRBD2. This CDR3 is 16 amino acids long. The V segment lost 1 base and the J segment 3 bases; nucleotides outside the gene matches: 4. In germline, CDR1 is SGHAT, CDR2 FQNNGV. DNA of the CDR3: TGTGCCAGCAGCTTAGGCCTAGCGGGACTCTACAATGAGCAGTTCTTC. This sequence encodes CASSLGLAGLYNEQFF.

The chain employs TRBV10-3 and TRBJ2-7; no clear D. From germline, CDR1 is ENHRY and CDR2 SYGVKD. V shed 0 bases and J shed 0 bases, with 12 bases lying between them. This CDR3 has 16 residues. CDR3 nucleotides: TGTGCCATCAGTGAGTCGGTGCGTCCCCCCTCCTACGAGCAGTACTTC. This encodes CAISESVRPPSYEQYF.

This sequence joins TRBV4-2 and TRBJ1-2, with D possibly being TRBD1 (6 bases). The germline V gene encodes CDR1 LGHNA and CDR2 YNFKEQ. The CDR3 is 12 residues long. The V and J ends lost 8 bases and 2 bases respectively, with 9 bases between them. The CDR3 region has the DNA TGTGCCAGCCAAACAGGGAACTATGGCTACACCTTC. Translation: CASQTGNYGYTF.

J is TRBJ2-2 and V is TRBV5-1; tentative D call: TRBD1 (6 bases). In germline, CDR1 is SGHRS, CDR2 YFSETQ. This CDR3 region has 15 residues. The V gene lost 0 bases and the J gene lost 2 bases, with 8 bases spanning the gap. The CDR3 loop reads CASSLEGTNTGELFF. For the CDR3, the DNA is TGCGCCAGCAGCTTGGAAGGGACAAACACCGGGGAGCTGTTTTTT.

The V gene is TRBV18, the J gene TRBJ2-1; 8 nucleotides align to TRBD2. This CDR3 spans 15 amino acids. Germline lookup yields CDR1 KGHSH and CDR2 LQKENI. V trimming: 3 bases; J trimming: 7 bases; junction bases outside the gene matches: 8. Written as DNA, the CDR3 is TGTGCCAGCTCACCCGGGACTAGAGGGGTTAATGAGCAGTTCTTC. Amino acids: CASSPGTRGVNEQFF.

V usage is TRBV27 and J usage is TRBJ2-7, with unresolved D. V was shortened by 0 bases and J by 0 bases, with 9 bases between the two germline ends. Germline CDR1 and CDR2: MNHEY and SMNVEV (reference sequence). The CDR3 is 15 residues long. DNA of the CDR3: TGTGCCAGCAGTTTATCGCCCGATAGCTCCTACGAGCAGTACTTC. Amino acids: CASSLSPDSSYEQYF.

The rearrangement links TRBV30 to TRBJ1-6; 9 positions agree with TRBD1. From germline, CDR1 is GTSNPN and CDR2 SVGIG (reference sequence). The V gene end was trimmed by 3 bases and the J gene end by 8 bases; junction bases not matched to a gene: 2. The CDR3 consists of 13 residues. CDR3 DNA: TGTGCCTGGAGATGGACAGGGGATTCACCCCTCCACTTT. This encodes CAWRWTGDSPLHF.

The chain combines TRBV11-2 with TRBJ2-7; TRBD2 agrees at 7 bases. The CDR3 totals 13 residues. Trimming cost V 5 bases and J 3 bases; bases outside gene matches: 4. Germline V CDR1 and CDR2: SGHAT, FQNNGV. The CDR3 sequence: CASSPGTIYEQYF. The CDR3 DNA sequence: TGTGCCAGCAGCCCCGGGACTATCTACGAGCAGTACTTC.

V is TRBV29-1 and J is TRBJ2-7; 8 bases line up with TRBD1. Germline V gene data show CDR1 as SQVTM and CDR2 as ANQGSEA. V was pared by 6 bases and J by 2 bases, with 6 bases of the junction left unmatched. This CDR3 spans 13 amino acids. The CDR3 is CSVRTGSTYEQYF. The CDR3 nucleotides read TGCAGCGTCCGGACAGGGTCAACCTACGAGCAGTACTTC.

This chain uses TRBV11-2 with TRBJ1-1; D is possibly TRBD1 (5 bases). Looked up from germline, CDR1 is SGHAT and CDR2 is FQNNGV. V lost 7 bases and J lost 0, with 15 bases in between. This CDR3 region has 15 residues. CDR3 DNA sequence: TGTGCCAGCACAGGGTCGTTTTGGTTGAACACTGAAGCTTTCTTT. Translated: CASTGSFWLNTEAFF.

The V and J genes are TRBV28 and TRBJ2-1; possibly TRBD1 for D (6 bases). Germline V CDR1 and CDR2: MDHEN, SYDVKM. The CDR3 contains 16 residues. Trimming cost V 2 bases and J 7 bases, with 18 bases left between them. The CDR3 sequence is CASSLRGRGPPNEQFF. The CDR3 DNA follows: TGTGCCAGCAGTTTACGGGGCAGGGGACCGCCAAATGAGCAGTTCTTC.

This chain joins TRBV28 and TRBJ2-7, with 12 nucleotides matching TRBD2. Germline CDR1 is MDHEN and CDR2 is SYDVKM. This CDR3 spans 17 amino acids. The J segment lost 2 bases and the V segment lost 3 bases, leaving 8 bases of the junction unmatched. The DNA of the CDR3 is TGTGCCAGCAGTTTCCCTCCTAGCGGGAGGGGCGCCTACGAGCAGTACTTC. Translating it yields CASSFPPSGRGAYEQYF.

The V call is TRBV12-5, the J call TRBJ2-1; no firm D call. Germline assignment: CDR1 LGHNT and CDR2 FRNRAP. The ends were cut back, 0 bases at V and 3 bases at J, with 9 bases in the middle. CDR3 size: 15 residues. For the CDR3, the DNA is TGTGCTAGTGGTTTGGTACTGGGCAGCTACAATGAGCAGTTCTTC. Translating it yields CASGLVLGSYNEQFF. The full variable domain, in which reference TRBV12-5 and TRBJ2-1 provide the parts outside the CDR3, is DARVTQTPRHKVTEMGQEVTMRCQPILGHNTVFWYRQTMMQGLELLAYFRNRAPLDDSGMPKDRFSAEMPDATLATLKIQPSEPRDSAVYFCASGLVLGSYNEQFFGPGTRLTVL.

The J gene is TRBJ2-4, the V gene TRBV28; D possibly corresponds to TRBD1 (5 bases). The CDR3 is made up of 15 amino acids. Germline CDR1 is MDHEN and CDR2 is SYDVKM. V lost 1 base and J lost 0, with 7 bases in between. The CDR3: CASSLLTEAKNIQYF. In DNA form, the CDR3 reads TGTGCCAGCAGTTTATTGACAGAAGCCAAAAACATTCAGTACTTC.

V gene TRBV19 combines with J gene TRBJ1-5; D gene unclear. V was trimmed by 3 bases and J by 1 base, leaving 7 bases between them. The CDR3 contains 14 residues. Germline V gene data show CDR1 as LNHDA and CDR2 as SQIVND (reference sequence). Written as DNA, the CDR3 is TGTGCCAGTAGTATTGACGGGAGCAATCAGCCCCAGCATTTT. It yields the protein CASSIDGSNQPQHF.

The gene calls are TRBV9 and TRBJ2-1; 10 bases are a match to TRBD2. Trimming took 1 base from V and 8 from J; bases not matched to a gene: 6. CDR1 and CDR2 from the germline V gene are SGDLS and YYNGEE. The CDR3 is 15 residues long. CDR3 sequence: CASSVNGLAVHEQFF. The CDR3 coding sequence is TGTGCCAGCAGCGTAAACGGACTAGCGGTGCATGAGCAGTTCTTC.

This sequence joins TRBV27 and TRBJ1-1; unclear D gene. V lost 8 bases and J lost 1, with 14 bases in between. The CDR3 is 14 amino acids. The germline gives CDR1 MNHEY, CDR2 SMNVEV (reference sequence). CDR3 region: CASSRQTGNTEAFF. In DNA, the CDR3 is TGTGCCAGCTCTCGTCAGACGGGGAACACTGAAGCTTTCTTT.

The chain is built from TRBV7-2 and TRBJ2-7; a possible D gene is TRBD1 (6 bases). Germline CDR1 reads SGHTA; CDR2 reads FQGNSA. The V end was cut by 7 bases, the J end by 4 bases, with 11 bases between. The CDR3 totals 12 residues. The chain's CDR3 is CASTRTAYEQYF. The CDR3 DNA sequence: TGTGCCAGCACCCGGACAGCTTACGAGCAGTACTTC.

The chain has TRBV11-2 and TRBJ2-1; possibly TRBD1 for D (7 bases). The V end lost 3 bases, the J end lost 9 bases, and 15 bases lay between the germline ends. The CDR3 covers 14 residues. Germline V CDR1 and CDR2: SGHAT, FQNNGV. The CDR3 DNA follows: TGTGCCAGCAGCTTGGCCCCCCAGGGGGGTGAGCAGTTCTTC. Its translation: CASSLAPQGGEQFF.

The count of this clone is one. The J gene is TRBJ2-1, the V gene TRBV27; 7 positions agree with TRBD1. Germline CDR1 MNHEY, CDR2 SMNVEV (reference sequence). Trimming took 5 bases from V and 4 from J; bases not matched to a gene: 8. This CDR3 has 15 amino acids. The CDR3 sequence: CASSLGQLLYNEQFF. CDR3 DNA sequence: TGTGCCAGCAGTCTGGGACAGCTACTTTACAATGAGCAGTTCTTC.